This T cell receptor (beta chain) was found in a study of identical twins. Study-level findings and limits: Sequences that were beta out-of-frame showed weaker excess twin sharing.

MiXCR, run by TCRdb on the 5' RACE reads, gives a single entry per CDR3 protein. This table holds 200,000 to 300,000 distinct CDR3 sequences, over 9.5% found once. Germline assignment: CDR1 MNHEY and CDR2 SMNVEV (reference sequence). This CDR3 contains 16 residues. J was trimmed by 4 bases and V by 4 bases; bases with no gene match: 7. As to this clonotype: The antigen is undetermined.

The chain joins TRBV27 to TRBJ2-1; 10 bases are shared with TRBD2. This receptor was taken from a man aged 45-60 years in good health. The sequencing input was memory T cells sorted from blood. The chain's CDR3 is CASSSLTSGVYNEQFF. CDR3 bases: TGTGCCAGCAGTTCCCTTACTAGCGGGGTTTACAATGAGCAGTTCTTC.